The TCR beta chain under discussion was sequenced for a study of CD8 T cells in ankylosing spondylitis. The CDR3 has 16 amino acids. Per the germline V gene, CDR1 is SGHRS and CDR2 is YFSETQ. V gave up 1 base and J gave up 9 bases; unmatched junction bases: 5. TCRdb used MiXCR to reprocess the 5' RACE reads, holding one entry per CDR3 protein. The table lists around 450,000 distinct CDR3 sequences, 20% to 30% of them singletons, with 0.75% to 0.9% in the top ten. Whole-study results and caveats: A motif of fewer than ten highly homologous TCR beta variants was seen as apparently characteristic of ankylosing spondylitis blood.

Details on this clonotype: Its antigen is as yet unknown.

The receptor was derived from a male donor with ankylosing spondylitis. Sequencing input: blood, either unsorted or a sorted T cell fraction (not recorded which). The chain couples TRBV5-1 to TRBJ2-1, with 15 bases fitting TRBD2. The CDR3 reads CASSLSGTSGRIEQFF. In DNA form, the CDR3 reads TGCGCCAGCAGCTTGAGTGGGACTAGCGGGAGGATTGAGCAGTTCTTC. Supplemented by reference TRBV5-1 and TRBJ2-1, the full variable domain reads KAGVTQTPRYLIKTRGQQVTLSCSPISGHRSVSWYQQTPGQGLQFLFEYFSETQRNKGNFPGRFSGRQFSNSRSEMNVSTLELGDSALYLCASSLSGTSGRIEQFFGPGTRLTVL.